This T cell receptor (beta chain) was retrieved from a study of control samples from healthy donors and cancer patients. The germline CDR1 and CDR2 sequences are SGDLS and YYNGEE. The CDR3 has 13 residues. V dropped 2 bases and J dropped 10 bases, with 10 bases sitting between them. Generated by immunoSEQ multiplex PCR, the TCRdb table keeps only in-frame clones and is missing some. Among about 130,000 clones, 92% were seen once, and the ten largest hold just under 0.6%. Sequenced input: PBMCs. V and J are TRBV9 and TRBJ1-6; D unresolved. This clonotype originated in an elderly man with head and neck cancer. The chain's CDR3 is CASSVKVDSPLHF. Written as DNA, the CDR3 is TGTGCCAGCAGCGTTAAGGTCGACTCACCCCTCCACTTT.